The entry below describes one T cell receptor (beta chain). Assay used: immunoSEQ multiplex PCR; TCRdb lists only in-frame clones, some missing. The sample yields about 68,000 clones, roughly 85% seen once. This specimen comes from a study of blood T cell repertoires in COVID-19. Study-level background: Some COVID-19 samples were acute and others convalescent; all came from the United States, Italy and Spain. The analysed material was cDNA or gDNA that came from T cells, B-cell-depleted T cells, or PBMCs.

Germline trimming cut 4 bases from V and 0 bases from J; bases unmatched to any gene: 15. The germline gives CDR1 SGHVS, CDR2 FQNEAQ. The CDR3 extends over 19 amino acids. This TCR derives from a man aged 50-59 years with acute or convalescent COVID-19. The sequenced material came from peripheral blood. The chain links TRBV7-8 to TRBJ1-2; 9 bases line up with TRBD1. The CDR3 region is CASSSSGTGPLDPNYGYTF. CDR3 DNA sequence: TGTGCCAGCAGCTCTTCCGGGACAGGGCCACTCGACCCTAACTATGGCTACACCTTC. Variable domain in full (rest from reference TRBV7-8 and TRBJ1-2): GAGVSQSPRYKVAKRGQDVALRCDPISGHVSLFWYQQALGQGPEFLTYFQNEAQLDKSGLPSDRFFAERPEGSVSTLKIQRTQQEDSAVYLCASSSSGTGPLDPNYGYTFGSGTRLTVV.